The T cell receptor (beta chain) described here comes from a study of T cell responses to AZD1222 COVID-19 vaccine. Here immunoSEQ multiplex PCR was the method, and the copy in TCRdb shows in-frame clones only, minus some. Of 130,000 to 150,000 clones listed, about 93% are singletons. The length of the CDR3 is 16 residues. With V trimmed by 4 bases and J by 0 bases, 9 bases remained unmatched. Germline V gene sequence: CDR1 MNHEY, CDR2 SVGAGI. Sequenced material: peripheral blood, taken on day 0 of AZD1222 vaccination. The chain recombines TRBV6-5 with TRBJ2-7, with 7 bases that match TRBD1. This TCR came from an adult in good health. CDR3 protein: CASSSLPGTVSYEQYF. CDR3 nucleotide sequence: TGTGCCAGCAGTTCGCTACCCGGGACAGTCTCCTACGAGCAGTACTTC.